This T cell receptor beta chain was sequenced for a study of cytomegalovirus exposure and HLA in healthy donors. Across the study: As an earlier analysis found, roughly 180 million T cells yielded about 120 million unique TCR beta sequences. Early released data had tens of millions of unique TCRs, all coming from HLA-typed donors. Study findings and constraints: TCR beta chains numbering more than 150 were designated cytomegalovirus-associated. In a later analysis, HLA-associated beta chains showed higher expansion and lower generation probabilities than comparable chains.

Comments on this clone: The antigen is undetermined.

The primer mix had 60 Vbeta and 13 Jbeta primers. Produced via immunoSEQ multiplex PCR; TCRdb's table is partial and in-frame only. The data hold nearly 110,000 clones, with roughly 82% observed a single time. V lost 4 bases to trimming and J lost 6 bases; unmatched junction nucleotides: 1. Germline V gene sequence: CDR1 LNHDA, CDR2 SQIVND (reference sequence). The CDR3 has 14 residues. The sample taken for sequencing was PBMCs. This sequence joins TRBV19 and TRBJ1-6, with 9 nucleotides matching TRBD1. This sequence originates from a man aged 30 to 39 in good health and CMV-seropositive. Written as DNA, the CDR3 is TGTGCCAGTAGTACACAGGGGGCTAATTCACCCCTCCACTTT. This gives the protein CASSTQGANSPLHF.